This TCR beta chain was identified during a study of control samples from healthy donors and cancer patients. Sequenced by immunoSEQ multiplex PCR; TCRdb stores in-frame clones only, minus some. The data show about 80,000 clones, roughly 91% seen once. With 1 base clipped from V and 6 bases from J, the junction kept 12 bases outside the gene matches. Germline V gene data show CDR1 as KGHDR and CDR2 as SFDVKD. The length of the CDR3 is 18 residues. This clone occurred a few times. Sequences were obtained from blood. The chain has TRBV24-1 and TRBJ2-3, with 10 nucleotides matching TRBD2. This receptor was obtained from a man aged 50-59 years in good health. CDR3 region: CATSDFRVAGGSMDTQYF. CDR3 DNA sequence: TGTGCCACCAGTGATTTCCGAGTAGCGGGGGGATCCATGGATACGCAGTATTTT.